Presented here are 20 T cell receptor beta chains from one specimen sequenced in a study of shared clonotypes between healthy human individuals. This table comes from immunoSEQ multiplex PCR, and its TCRdb copy is limited to in-frame clones, with some not included. The table lists roughly 1,100,000 clones, more than 65% of them singletons. The sequencing sample was made of memory CD4+ T cells sorted from blood. The subset here: CD45RA-negative fraction. The receptors come from a man aged 18 to 30 in good health.

The chain uses TRBV6-5 and TRBJ1-3; D ambiguous. The V gene lost 2 bases and the J gene lost 2 bases, with 10 bases spanning the gap. CDR1 is MNHEY, CDR2 SVGAGI, per germline. There are 15 residues in the CDR3. DNA for the CDR3: TGTGCCAGCAGTTACACCCGCGCCGCTGGAAACACCATATATTTT. Amino acids: CASSYTRAAGNTIYF.

This chain uses TRBV4-2 with TRBJ1-2; D not resolved. Between the trimmed V and J ends, which lost 1 base and 6 bases, there was a span of 18 bases. CDR3 length: 16 amino acids. Per the germline V gene, CDR1 is LGHNA and CDR2 is YNFKEQ. The CDR3 region has the DNA TGTGCCAGCAGCCAAGCTTTCCGGGGAGGGTGGGATGGCTACACCTTC. It codes for CASSQAFRGGWDGYTF.

The chain carries TRBV10-3 and TRBJ1-6; D is undetermined. The CDR3 length is 12 residues. V shed 3 bases and J shed 8 bases, with 5 bases lying between them. Germline V lookup: CDR1 ENHRY, CDR2 SYGVKD. The CDR3 region has the DNA TGTGCCATCAGTGAAGTCGATTCACCCCTCCACTTT. It codes for CAISEVDSPLHF.

The chain employs TRBV5-4 and TRBJ2-5, with a weak D call TRBD1 (5 bases). The ends were cut back, 5 bases at V and 0 bases at J, with 11 bases in the middle. Germline CDR1 and CDR2: SGHNT and YYREEE (reference sequence). The CDR3 extends over 14 amino acids. The chain's CDR3 is CASSQQVYQETQYF. CDR3 in DNA: TGTGCCAGCAGTCAACAGGTGTACCAAGAGACCCAGTACTTC.

This chain links TRBV27 with TRBJ1-6; tentatively, D is TRBD1 (6 bases). The CDR3 runs 16 residues. Germline-derived CDR1 and CDR2 are MNHEY and SMNVEV (reference sequence). Trimming pared 6 bases from V and 9 bases from J, leaving 21 bases between. Here the CDR3 DNA reads TGTGCCAGCAGCCCTGACAGGAGCTACCCCTCTTCACCCCTCCACTTT. It is translated as CASSPDRSYPSSPLHF.

The chain employs TRBV6-1 and TRBJ1-1; D call uncertain. Trimming left V 2 bases short and J 1 base short, with 5 bases between. Germline V gene data show CDR1 as MNHNS and CDR2 as SASEGT. The CDR3 consists of 13 residues. CDR3 amino acids: CASSEQPNTEAFF. The CDR3 coding sequence is TGTGCCAGCAGTGAACAACCGAACACTGAAGCTTTCTTT.

This clone was recorded once. This chain connects TRBV5-1 to TRBJ2-6; D is unclear. The V gene's germline CDR1 is SGHRS and CDR2 YFSETQ. CDR3 length equals 16 residues. The V and J ends lost 3 bases and 0 bases respectively, with 10 bases between them. For the CDR3, the DNA is TGCGCCAGCAGCTCTTCAGGATCCTCTGGGGCCAACGTCCTGACTTTC. Residues: CASSSSGSSGANVLTF.

The J gene is TRBJ2-3, the V gene TRBV5-1; D remains unclear. V was pared by 1 base and J by 0 bases, with 9 bases between. Germline V gives CDR1 SGHRS, CDR2 YFSETQ. The CDR3 consists of 15 residues. DNA of the CDR3: TGCGCCAGCAGCTTGACCGCCCCGAGCACAGATACGCAGTATTTT. It specifies CASSLTAPSTDTQYF. Using reference TRBV5-1 and TRBJ2-3 for the parts outside the CDR3, the full variable domain is KAGVTQTPRYLIKTRGQQVTLSCSPISGHRSVSWYQQTPGQGLQFLFEYFSETQRNKGNFPGRFSGRQFSNSRSEMNVSTLELGDSALYLCASSLTAPSTDTQYFGPGTRLTVL.

This rearrangement joins TRBV19 to TRBJ2-7; no clear D. Trimming removed 2 bases from V and 1 base from J, with 6 bases in between. The CDR3 spans 13 residues. Per germline, CDR1 LNHDA and CDR2 SQIVND (reference sequence). The CDR3 DNA sequence: TGTGCCAGTAGTATATCTCAGTCCTACGAGCAGTACTTC. It specifies CASSISQSYEQYF.

The chain recombines TRBV7-2 with TRBJ2-3; perhaps TRBD2 as D (6 bases). This CDR3 has 15 amino acids. The V gene lost 2 bases and the J gene lost 1 base, with 10 bases spanning the gap. The germline CDR1 and CDR2 sequences are SGHTA and FQGNSA. The CDR3 loop is CASSLLAVRTDTQYF. CDR3 DNA sequence: TGTGCCAGCAGCTTATTAGCGGTGCGCACAGATACGCAGTATTTT. The full variable domain, with the rest looked up from reference TRBV7-2 and TRBJ2-3, is GAGVSQSPSNKVTEKGKDVELRCDPISGHTALYWYRQSLGQGLEFLIYFQGNSAPDKSGLPSDRFSAERTGGSVSTLTIQRTQQEDSAVYLCASSLLAVRTDTQYFGPGTRLTVL.

For the CDR3, the DNA is TGTGCCTGGAGTGGCAATGAGGGCAGGGGCTACACCTTC. This translates into CAWSGNEGRGYTF. The chain recombines TRBV30 with TRBJ1-2; D gene uncertain. CDR1 is GTSNPN and CDR2 is SVGIG in the germline V gene (reference sequence). This CDR3 is built from 13 residues. Trimming stripped 1 base from V and 8 bases from J, with 14 bases between.

This clone appeared a single time. The same CDR3 also results from other DNA sequences found in this sample. The rearrangement uses TRBV2 and TRBJ2-1; 10 bases map to TRBD2. V was clipped by 1 base and J by 4 bases; unmatched bases: 1. There are 15 residues in the CDR3. The germline gives CDR1 SNHLY, CDR2 FYNNEI. Here the CDR3 reads CASSEELAGYNEQFF. The DNA for the CDR3 is TGTGCCAGCAGTGAAGAACTAGCGGGGTACAATGAGCAGTTCTTC.

The V gene is TRBV18, the J gene TRBJ2-7; 7 bases agree with TRBD2. The V segment lost 6 bases and the J segment 5 bases; nucleotides outside the gene matches: 10. The CDR3 length is 14 residues. The germline V gene encodes CDR1 KGHSH and CDR2 LQKENI. CDR3 sequence: CASSRQRDVDEQYF. The DNA of the CDR3 is TGTGCCAGCTCCCGTCAGCGGGACGTGGACGAGCAGTACTTC.

This rearrangement joins TRBV7-2 to TRBJ2-5; no clear D. The CDR3 is 13 residues long. V lost 6 bases to trimming and J lost 1 base, with 9 bases between them. The germline V gene has CDR1 SGHTA and CDR2 FQGNSA. The CDR3 nucleotides are TGTGCCAGCAGTCGAGTCTTCCAAGAGACCCAGTACTTC. It codes for CASSRVFQETQYF.

This chain uses TRBV11-2 with TRBJ2-7, with TRBD1 matching over 8 bases. J lost 2 bases, V lost 8 bases, and 8 bases had no gene match. The CDR3 consists of 14 residues. Germline V gene lookup returns CDR1 SGHAT and CDR2 FQNNGV. In DNA form, the CDR3 reads TGTGCCAGCGGGCCGACAGGGGCAGCCTACGAGCAGTACTTC. Residues: CASGPTGAAYEQYF.

This rearrangement joins TRBV6-6 to TRBJ1-5; 11 nucleotides match TRBD1. The trim removed 6 bases at V and 6 bases at J, leaving 7 bases unmatched. From germline, CDR1 is MNHNY and CDR2 SVGAGI (reference sequence). This CDR3 comprises 15 residues. In DNA, the CDR3 is TGTGCCAGCAGCTTAGGACAGGGGGCAGTTCAGCCCCAGCATTTT. Amino acids: CASSLGQGAVQPQHF.

This clone has a single count. This chain connects TRBV2 to TRBJ1-6; 8 positions match TRBD1. The trim removed 6 bases at V and 11 bases at J, leaving 12 bases unmatched. The CDR3 is made up of 15 amino acids. Germline lookup yields CDR1 SNHLY and CDR2 FYNNEI. The chain's CDR3 is CASSQRGQEGAPLHF. CDR3 DNA sequence: TGTGCCAGCAGCCAAAGGGGACAGGAAGGAGCACCCCTCCACTTT.

This chain joins TRBV9 and TRBJ2-3; no reliable D call. There are 15 residues in the CDR3. Trimming took off 1 base at V and 2 bases at J, with 11 bases between the two ends. Germline lookup yields CDR1 SGDLS and CDR2 YYNGEE. The CDR3 reads CASSVHSLNTDTQYF. The CDR3 region has the DNA TGTGCCAGCAGCGTACACAGTCTAAACACAGATACGCAGTATTTT.

The chain links TRBV5-1 to TRBJ2-5; D call uncertain. V lost 3 bases to trimming and J lost 1 base, with 7 bases between them. CDR1 is SGHRS and CDR2 is YFSETQ in the germline V gene. The CDR3 extends over 13 amino acids. The CDR3 is CASSSASQETQYF. The CDR3 DNA is TGCGCCAGCAGCTCCGCCAGCCAAGAGACCCAGTACTTC.

About this clone itself: Within the sample, other DNA sequences also encode this same CDR3. The rearrangement uses TRBV5-6 and TRBJ2-4; D is possibly TRBD1 or TRBD2 (6 bases each). The germline V gene encodes CDR1 SGHDT and CDR2 YYEEEE. V shed 2 bases and J shed 1 base, with 10 bases lying between them. The CDR3 has 15 amino acids. The CDR3 sequence: CASSLRGLAKNIQYF. The CDR3 DNA is TGTGCCAGCAGCTTACGGGGGCTCGCCAAAAACATTCAGTACTTC.